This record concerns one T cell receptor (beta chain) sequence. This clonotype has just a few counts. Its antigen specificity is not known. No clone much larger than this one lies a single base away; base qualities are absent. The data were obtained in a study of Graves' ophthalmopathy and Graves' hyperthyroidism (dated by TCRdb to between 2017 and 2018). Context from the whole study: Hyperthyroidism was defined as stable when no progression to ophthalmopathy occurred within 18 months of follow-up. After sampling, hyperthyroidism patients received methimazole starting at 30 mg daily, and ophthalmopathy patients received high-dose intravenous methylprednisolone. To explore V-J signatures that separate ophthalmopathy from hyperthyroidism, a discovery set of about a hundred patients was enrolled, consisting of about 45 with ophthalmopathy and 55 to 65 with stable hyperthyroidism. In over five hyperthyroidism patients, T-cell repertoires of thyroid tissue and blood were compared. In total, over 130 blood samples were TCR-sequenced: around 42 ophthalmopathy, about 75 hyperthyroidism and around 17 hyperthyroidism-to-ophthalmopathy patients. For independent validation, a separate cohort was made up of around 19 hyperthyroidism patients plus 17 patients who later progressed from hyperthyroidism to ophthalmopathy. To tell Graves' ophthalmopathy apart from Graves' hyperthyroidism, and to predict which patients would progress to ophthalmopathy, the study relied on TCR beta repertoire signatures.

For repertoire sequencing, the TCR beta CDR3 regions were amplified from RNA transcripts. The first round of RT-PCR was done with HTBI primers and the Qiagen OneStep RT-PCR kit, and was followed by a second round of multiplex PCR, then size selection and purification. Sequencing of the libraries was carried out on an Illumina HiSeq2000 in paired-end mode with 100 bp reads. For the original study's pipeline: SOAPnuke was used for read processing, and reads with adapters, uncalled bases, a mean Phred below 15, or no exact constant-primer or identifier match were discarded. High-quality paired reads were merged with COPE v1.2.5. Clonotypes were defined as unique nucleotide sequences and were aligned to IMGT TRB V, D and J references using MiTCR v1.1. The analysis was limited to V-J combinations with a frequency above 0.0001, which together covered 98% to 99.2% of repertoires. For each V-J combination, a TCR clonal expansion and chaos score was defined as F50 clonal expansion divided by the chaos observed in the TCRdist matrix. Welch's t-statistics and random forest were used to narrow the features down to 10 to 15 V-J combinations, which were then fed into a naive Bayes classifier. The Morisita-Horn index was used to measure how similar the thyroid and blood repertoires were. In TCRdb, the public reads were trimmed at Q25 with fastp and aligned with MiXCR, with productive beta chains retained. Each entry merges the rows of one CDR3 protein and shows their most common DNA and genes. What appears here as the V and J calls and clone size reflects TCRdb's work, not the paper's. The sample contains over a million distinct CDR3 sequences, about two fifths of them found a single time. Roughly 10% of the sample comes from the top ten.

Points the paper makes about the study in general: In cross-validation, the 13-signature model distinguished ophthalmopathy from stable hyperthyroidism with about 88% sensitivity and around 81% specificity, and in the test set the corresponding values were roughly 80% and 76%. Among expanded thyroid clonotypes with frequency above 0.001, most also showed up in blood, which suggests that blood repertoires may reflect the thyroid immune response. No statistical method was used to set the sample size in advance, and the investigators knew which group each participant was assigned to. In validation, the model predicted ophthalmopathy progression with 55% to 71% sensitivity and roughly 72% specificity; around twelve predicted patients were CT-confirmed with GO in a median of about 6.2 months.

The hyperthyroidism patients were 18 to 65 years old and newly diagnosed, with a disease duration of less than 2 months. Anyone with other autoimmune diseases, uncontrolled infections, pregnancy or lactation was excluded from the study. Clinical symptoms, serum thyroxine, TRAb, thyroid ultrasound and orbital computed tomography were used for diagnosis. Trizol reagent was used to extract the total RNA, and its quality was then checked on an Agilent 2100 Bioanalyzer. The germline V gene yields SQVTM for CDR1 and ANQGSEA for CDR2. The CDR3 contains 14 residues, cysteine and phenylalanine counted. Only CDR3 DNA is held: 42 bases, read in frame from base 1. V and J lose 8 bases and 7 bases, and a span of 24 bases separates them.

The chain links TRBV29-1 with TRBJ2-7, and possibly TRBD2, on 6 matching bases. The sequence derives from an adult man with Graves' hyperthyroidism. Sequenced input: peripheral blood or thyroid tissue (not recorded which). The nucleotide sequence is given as TGCAGCTTGGGCATCGGAGGGACCGGGCGGGAGCAGTACTTC. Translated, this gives CSLGIGGTGREQYF.